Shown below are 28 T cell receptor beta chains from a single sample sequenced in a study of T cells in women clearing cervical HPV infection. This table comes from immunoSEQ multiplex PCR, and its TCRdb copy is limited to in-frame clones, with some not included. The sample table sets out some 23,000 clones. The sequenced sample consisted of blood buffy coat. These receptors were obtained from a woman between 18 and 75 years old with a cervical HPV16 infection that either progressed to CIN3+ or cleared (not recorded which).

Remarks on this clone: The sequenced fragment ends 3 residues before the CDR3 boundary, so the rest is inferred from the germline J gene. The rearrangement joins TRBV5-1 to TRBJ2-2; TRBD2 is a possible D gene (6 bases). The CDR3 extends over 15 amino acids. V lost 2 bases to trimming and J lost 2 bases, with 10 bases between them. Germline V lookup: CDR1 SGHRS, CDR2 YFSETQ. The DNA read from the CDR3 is TGCGCCAGCAGCTTCGGGACTCACAACACCGGGGAG. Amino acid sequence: CASSFGTHNTGE. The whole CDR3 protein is CASSFGTHNTGELFF.

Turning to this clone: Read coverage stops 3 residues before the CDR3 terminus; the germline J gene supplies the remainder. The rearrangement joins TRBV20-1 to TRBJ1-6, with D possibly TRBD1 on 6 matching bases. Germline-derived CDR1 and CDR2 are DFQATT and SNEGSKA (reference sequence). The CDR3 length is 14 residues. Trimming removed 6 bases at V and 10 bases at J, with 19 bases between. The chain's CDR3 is CSAQGTGVGSPLHF. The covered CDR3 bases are TGCAGTGCACAGGGCACAGGCGTGGGCTCACCC.

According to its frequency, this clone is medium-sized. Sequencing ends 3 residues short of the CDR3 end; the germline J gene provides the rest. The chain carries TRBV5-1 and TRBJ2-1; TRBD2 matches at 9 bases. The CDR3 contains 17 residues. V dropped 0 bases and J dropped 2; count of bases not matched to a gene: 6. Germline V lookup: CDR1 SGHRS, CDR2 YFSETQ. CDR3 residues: CASSLEASGKPYNEQFF. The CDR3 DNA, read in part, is TGCGCCAGCAGCTTGGAAGCTAGCGGGAAACCCTACAATGAG.

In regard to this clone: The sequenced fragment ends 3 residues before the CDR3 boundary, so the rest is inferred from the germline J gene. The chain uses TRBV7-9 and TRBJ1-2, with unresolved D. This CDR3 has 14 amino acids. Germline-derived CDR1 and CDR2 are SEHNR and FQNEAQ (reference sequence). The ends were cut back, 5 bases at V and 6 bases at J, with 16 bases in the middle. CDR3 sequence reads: CASSPADRVHGYTF. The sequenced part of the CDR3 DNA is TGTGCCAGCAGCCCAGCAGATAGGGTTCATGGC.

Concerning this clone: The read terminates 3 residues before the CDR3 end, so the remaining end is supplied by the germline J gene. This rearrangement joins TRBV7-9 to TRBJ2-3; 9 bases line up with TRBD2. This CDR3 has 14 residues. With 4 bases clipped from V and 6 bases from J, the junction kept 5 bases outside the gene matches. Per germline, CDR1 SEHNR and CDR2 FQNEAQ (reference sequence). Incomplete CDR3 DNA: TGTGCCAGCAGCTCTCGGACTAGCGACGATACG. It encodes CASSSRTSDDT. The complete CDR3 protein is CASSSRTSDDTQYF.

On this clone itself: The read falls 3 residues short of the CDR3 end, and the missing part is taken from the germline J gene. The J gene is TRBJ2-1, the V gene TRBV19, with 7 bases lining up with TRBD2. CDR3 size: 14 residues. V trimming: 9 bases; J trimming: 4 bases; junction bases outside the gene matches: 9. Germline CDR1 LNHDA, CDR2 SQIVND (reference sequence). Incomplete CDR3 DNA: TGTGCCAGCGAGCGCGGGAGAGGGTACAATGAG. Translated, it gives CASERGRGYNE. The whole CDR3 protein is CASERGRGYNEQFF.

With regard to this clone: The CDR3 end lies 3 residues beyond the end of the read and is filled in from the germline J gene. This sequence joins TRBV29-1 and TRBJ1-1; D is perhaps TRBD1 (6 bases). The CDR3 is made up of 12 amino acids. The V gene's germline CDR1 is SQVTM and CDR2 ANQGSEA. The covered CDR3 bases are TGCAGCGTTGAAGAGGGGGGGGGCAAA. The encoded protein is CSVEEGGGK. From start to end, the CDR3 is CSVEEGGGKAFF. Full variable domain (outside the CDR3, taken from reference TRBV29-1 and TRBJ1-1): SAVISQKPSRDICQRGTSLTIQCQVDSQVTMMFWYRQQPGQSLTLIATANQGSEATYESGFVIDKFPISRPNLTFSTLTVSNMSPEDSSIYLCSVEEGGGKAFFGQGTRLTVV.

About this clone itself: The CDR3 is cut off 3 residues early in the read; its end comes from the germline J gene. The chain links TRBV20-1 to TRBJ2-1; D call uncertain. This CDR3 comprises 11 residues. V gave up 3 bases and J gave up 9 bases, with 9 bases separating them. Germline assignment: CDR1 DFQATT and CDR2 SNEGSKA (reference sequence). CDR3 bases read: TGCAGTGCTAGTAGGGTCGGTGAG. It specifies CSASRVGE. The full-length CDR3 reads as CSASRVGEQFF.

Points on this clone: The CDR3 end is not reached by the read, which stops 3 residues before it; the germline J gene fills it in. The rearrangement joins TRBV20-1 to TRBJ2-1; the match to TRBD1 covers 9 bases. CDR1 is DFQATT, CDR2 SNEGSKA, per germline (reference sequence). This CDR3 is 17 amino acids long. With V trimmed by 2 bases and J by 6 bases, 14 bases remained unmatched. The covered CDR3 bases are TGCAGTGCTAGAACTCTCGAAGGGACAGGGAGATCCAATGAG. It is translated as CSARTLEGTGRSNE. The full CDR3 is CSARTLEGTGRSNEQFF.

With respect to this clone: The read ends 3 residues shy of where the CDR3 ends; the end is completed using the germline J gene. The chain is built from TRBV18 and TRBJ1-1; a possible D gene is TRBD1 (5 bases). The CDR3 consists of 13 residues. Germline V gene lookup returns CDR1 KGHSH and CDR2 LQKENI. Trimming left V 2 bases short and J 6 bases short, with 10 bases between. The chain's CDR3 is CASSPSGIAEAFF. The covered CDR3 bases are TGTGCCAGCTCACCATCAGGGATTGCTGAA.

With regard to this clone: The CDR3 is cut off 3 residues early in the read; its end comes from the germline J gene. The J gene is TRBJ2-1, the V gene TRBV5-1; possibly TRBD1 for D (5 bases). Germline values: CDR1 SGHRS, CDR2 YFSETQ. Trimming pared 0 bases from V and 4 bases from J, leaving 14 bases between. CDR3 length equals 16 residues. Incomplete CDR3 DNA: TGCGCCAGCAGCTTGGAAAGGGGCCAAGTTTACAATGAG. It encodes CASSLERGQVYNE. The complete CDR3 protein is CASSLERGQVYNEQFF. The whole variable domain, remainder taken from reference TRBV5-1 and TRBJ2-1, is KAGVTQTPRYLIKTRGQQVTLSCSPISGHRSVSWYQQTPGQGLQFLFEYFSETQRNKGNFPGRFSGRQFSNSRSEMNVSTLELGDSALYLCASSLERGQVYNEQFFGPGTRLTVL.

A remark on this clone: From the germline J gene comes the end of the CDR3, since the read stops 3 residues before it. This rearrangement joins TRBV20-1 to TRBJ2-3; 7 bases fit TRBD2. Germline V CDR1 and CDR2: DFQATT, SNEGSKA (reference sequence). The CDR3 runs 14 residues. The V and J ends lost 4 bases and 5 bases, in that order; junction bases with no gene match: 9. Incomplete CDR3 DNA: TGCAGTGCTATTTTTGGGGGGGGAGGAGATACG. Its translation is CSAIFGGGGDT. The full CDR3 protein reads CSAIFGGGGDTQYF.

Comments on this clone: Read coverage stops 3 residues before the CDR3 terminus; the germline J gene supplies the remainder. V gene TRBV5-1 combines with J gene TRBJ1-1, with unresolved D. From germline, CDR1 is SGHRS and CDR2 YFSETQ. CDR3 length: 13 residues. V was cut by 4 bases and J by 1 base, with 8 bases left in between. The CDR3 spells CASSGIRNTEAFF. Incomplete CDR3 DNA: TGCGCCAGCAGCGGCATTCGGAACACTGAA.

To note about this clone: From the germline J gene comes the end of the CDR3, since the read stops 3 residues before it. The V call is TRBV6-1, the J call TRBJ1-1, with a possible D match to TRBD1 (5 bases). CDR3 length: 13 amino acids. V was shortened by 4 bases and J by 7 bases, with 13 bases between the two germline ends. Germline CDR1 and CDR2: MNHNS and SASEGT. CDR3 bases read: TGTGCCAGCAGTGCACAGGAGTATAGTGAA. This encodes CASSAQEYSE. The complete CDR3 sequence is CASSAQEYSEAFF.

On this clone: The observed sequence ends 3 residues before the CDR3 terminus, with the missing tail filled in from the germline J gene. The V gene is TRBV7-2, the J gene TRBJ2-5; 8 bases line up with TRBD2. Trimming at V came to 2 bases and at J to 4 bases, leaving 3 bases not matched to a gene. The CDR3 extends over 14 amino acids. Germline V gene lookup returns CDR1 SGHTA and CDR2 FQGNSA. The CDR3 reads CASSLLTSGETQYF. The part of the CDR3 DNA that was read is TGTGCCAGCAGCTTATTAACTAGCGGAGAGACC.

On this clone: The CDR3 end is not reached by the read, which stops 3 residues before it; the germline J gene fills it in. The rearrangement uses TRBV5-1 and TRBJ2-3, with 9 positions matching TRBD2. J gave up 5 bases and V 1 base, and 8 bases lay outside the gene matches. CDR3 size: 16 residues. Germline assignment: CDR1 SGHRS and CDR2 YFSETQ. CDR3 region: CASSLTGGGAVDTQYF. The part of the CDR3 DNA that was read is TGCGCCAGCAGCTTGACCGGCGGGGGGGCCGTAGATACG.

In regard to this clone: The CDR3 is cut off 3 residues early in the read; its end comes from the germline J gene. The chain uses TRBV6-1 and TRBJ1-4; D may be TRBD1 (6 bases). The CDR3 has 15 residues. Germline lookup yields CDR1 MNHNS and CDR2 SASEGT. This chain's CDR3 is CASSELVGGEYKLFF. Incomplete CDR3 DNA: TGTGCCAGCAGTGAATTGGTAGGGGGAGAGTATAAA.

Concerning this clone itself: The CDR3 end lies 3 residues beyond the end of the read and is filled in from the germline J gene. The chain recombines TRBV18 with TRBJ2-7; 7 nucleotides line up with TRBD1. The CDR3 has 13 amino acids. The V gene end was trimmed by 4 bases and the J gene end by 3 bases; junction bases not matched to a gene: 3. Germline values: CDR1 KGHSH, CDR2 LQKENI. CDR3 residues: CASSQGQNYEQYF. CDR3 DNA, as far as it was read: TGTGCCAGCTCACAGGGACAGAACTACGAG. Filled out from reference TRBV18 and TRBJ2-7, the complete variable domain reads NAGVMQNPRHLVRRRGQEARLRCSPMKGHSHVYWYRQLPEEGLKFMVYLQKENIIDESGMPKERFSAEFPKEGPSILRIQQVVRGDSAAYFCASSQGQNYEQYFGPGTRLTVT.

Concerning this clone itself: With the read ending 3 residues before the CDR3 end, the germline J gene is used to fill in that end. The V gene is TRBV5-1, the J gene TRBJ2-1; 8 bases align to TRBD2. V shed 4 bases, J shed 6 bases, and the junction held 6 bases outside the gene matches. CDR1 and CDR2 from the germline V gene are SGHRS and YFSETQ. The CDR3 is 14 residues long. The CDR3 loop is CASSISGTSNEQFF. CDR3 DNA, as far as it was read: TGCGCCAGCAGCATTTCCGGGACTAGCAATGAG.

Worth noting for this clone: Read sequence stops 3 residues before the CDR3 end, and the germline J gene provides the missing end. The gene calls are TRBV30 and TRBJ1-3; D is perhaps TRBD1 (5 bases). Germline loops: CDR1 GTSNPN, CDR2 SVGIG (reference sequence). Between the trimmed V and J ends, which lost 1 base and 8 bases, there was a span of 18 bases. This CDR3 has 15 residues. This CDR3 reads CAWSAPSRGRDTIYF. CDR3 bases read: TGTGCCTGGAGTGCCCCCTCGAGGGGCAGGGACACC.

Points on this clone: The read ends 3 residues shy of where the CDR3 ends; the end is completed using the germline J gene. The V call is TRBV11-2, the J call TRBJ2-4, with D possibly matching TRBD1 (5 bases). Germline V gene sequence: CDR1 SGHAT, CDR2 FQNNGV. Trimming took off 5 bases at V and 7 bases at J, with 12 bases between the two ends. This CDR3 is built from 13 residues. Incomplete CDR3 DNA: TGTGCCAGCAGCCCTCAAAAGGGGAACATT. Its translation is CASSPQKGNI. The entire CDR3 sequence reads CASSPQKGNIQYF.

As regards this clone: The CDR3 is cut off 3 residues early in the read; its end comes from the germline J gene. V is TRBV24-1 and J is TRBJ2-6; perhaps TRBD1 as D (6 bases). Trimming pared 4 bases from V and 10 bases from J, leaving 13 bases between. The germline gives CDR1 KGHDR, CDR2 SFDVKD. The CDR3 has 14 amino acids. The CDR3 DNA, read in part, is TGTGCCACCAGTGACCCTCGACAGGTTAACGTC. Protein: CATSDPRQVNV. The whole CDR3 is CATSDPRQVNVLTF.

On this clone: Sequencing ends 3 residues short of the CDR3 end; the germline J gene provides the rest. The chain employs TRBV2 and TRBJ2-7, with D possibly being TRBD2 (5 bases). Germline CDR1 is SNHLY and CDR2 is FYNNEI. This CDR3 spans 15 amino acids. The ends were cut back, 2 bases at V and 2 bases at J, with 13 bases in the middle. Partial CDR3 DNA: TGTGCCAGCAGTGAACCCAGTGAGGGTACCTACGAG. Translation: CASSEPSEGTYE. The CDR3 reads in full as CASSEPSEGTYEQYF.

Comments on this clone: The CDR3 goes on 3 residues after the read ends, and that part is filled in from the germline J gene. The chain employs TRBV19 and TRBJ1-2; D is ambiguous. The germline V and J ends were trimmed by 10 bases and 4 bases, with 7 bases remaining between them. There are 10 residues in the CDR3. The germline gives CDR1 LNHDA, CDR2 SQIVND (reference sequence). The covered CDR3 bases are TGTGCCACAGGAACCTATGGC. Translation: CATGTYG. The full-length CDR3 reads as CATGTYGYTF.

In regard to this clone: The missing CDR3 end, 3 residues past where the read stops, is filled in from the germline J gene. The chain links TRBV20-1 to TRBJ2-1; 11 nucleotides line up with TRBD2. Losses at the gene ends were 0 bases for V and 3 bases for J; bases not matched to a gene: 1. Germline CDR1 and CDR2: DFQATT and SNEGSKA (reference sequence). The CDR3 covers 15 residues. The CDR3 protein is CSAREGLAVYNEQFF. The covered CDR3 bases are TGCAGTGCTAGAGAGGGACTAGCGGTCTACAATGAG.

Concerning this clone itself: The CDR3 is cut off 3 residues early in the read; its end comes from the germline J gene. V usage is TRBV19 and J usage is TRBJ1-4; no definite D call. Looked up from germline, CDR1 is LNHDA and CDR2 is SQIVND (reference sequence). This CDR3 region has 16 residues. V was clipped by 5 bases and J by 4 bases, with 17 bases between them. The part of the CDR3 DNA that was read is TGTGCCAGTAGTCCGGCCGAGACGGGTGATAATGAAAAA. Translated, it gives CASSPAETGDNEK. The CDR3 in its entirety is CASSPAETGDNEKLFF.

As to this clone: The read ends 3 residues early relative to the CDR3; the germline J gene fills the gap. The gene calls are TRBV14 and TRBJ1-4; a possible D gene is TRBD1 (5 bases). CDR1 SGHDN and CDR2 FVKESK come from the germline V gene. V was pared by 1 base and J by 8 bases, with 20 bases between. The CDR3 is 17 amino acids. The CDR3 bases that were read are TGTGCCAGCAGCCAAGTCACGATGAGCAGGGCGCGAGAAAAA. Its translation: CASSQVTMSRAREK. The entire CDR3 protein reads CASSQVTMSRAREKLFF.

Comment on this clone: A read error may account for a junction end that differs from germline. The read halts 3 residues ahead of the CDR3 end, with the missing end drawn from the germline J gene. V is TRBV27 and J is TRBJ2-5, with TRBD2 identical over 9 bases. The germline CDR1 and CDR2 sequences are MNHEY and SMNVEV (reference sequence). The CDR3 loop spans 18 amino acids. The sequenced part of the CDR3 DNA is TGTGCCAGCAATTTATACCCGGAACTAGCGGGTTTACAAGAGACC. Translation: CASNLYPELAGLQET. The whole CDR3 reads CASNLYPELAGLQETQYF.